The entry that follows covers one T cell receptor beta chain sequence. Each TRB amplification used about 220-500 ng of genomic DNA from blood. Trimming took 6 bases from V and 8 from J; bases not matched to a gene: 13. The CDR3 has 16 amino acids. BIOMED2 TRB-A/B primer pools were used in multiplex TRB PCR. TCRdb re-analysed the multiplex PCR reads in MiXCR, keeping a single row per CDR3 protein. The sample has approximately 20,000 distinct CDR3 sequences, under 30% seen once. This sample stems from a study of T and B cells in COVID-19 patients. Study overall: Of some 20 active-infection patients, roughly 18 carried comorbidities linked to unfavorable COVID-19 outcome.

This receptor was identified in a human donor who had recovered from COVID-19. Sequencing used blood. The J gene is TRBJ2-1, the V gene TRBV12-3 or TRBV12-4; TRBD2 agrees at 10 bases. CDR3 DNA sequence: TGTGCCAGCAGGAAAAGCGGGGGGGCTAAAGGGGATGAGCAGTTCTTC. Translated, it gives CASRKSGGAKGDEQFF.